What follows are 9 T cell receptor beta chains derived from one specimen sequenced in a study of tumor-infiltrating lymphocytes in primary liver carcinoma. Co-extraction of RNA and DNA was performed on roughly 17-32 mg of unsorted bulk tissue. The template, approximately 500 ng total RNA, yielded TCR beta cDNA made with a constant-region primer. ARM-PCR, slightly modified, supplied the TCR beta libraries through three nested multiplex PCR rounds. TRBV1-TRBV30 forward primers and a C-beta reverse primer were used in the first two PCR rounds, which each ran for about 11 cycles. TCRdb reanalysed the multiplex PCR reads using MiXCR and keeps one entry per CDR3 protein. The sample lists tens of thousands of distinct CDR3 sequences, about three quarters occurring once. What was sequenced was liver tumor tissue from sampling region 1. The subset is: tumor region T1, superior pole. These receptors were obtained from a man in his forties with primary liver carcinoma and hepatitis B virus infection.

This clonotype has a single count. At one end the junction does not follow the germline gene, possibly because of a read error. The chain joins TRBV10-3 to TRBJ2-3; 8 bases fit TRBD1. The CDR3 loop spans 15 amino acids. Germline lookup yields CDR1 ENHRY and CDR2 SYGVKD. Written as DNA, the CDR3 is TGTGCCATCGACCCCGGGACAGGAGCCACAGATACGCAATATTTT. Encoded protein: CAIDPGTGATDTQYF.

To note about this clonotype: This is likely a read error, given that the CDR3 carries no conserved phenylalanine or tryptophan at its end. This chain joins TRBV12-3 or TRBV12-4 and TRBJ2-1; 11 positions agree with TRBD2. This CDR3 spans 17 amino acids. CDR3 residues: CASSLMIAGGPANGQFL. In nucleotides, the CDR3 is TGTGCCAGCAGTTTAATGATAGCGGGAGGGCCCGCCAATGGGCAGTTCCTC.

About this clonotype itself: At one boundary the junction diverges from the germline segment, which might be a read error. The chain recombines TRBV29-1 with TRBJ2-1; D assignment may be TRBD1 or TRBD2 (5 bases each). The CDR3 runs 15 residues. Germline V CDR1 and CDR2: SQVTM, ANQGSEA. For the CDR3, the DNA is TGCAGCGTGGGACCTCCTTCCCGCTCCAACAATGAGCAGTTCTTC. Translating gives CSVGPPSRSNNEQFF.

Points on this clonotype: It may be a read error: a sequence one base away is much more abundant. The chain combines TRBV28 with TRBJ2-7, with D possibly matching TRBD1 (5 bases). Germline assignment: CDR1 MDHEN and CDR2 SYDVKM. The CDR3 totals 14 residues. The CDR3 bases are TGTCCCAGCAGTCACGAACCGGACAACTACGAGCAGTACTTC. It is translated as CPSSHEPDNYEQYF.

This clonotype is a singleton in its sample. The junction and the germline gene differ at one end; a read error may be behind it. The rearrangement uses TRBV11-2 and TRBJ2-3; a possible D gene is TRBD1 (6 bases). CDR3 size: 16 residues. CDR1 is SGHAT, CDR2 FQNNGV, per germline. Here the CDR3 reads CASSPPGARGTGTQYF. The CDR3 region has the DNA TGTGCCAGCAGCCCGCCCGGGGCCAGGGGCACAGGTACGCAGTATTTT.

Concerning this clonotype itself: Since no conserved phenylalanine or tryptophan closes the CDR3, a read error is the likely cause. V and J are TRBV6-1 and TRBJ2-1, with D perhaps matching TRBD2 (6 bases). Per the germline V gene, CDR1 is MNHNS and CDR2 is SASEGT. This CDR3 spans 13 amino acids. Trimming left V 11 bases short and J 2 bases short, with 13 bases between. The CDR3 loop is CASPTSPYNEQFS. For the CDR3, the DNA is TGTGCCTCTCCCACTAGCCCCTACAATGAGCAGTTCTCC.

Worth noting for this clonotype: An end of the junction does not agree with germline; a read error may underlie this. The CDR3 spells CASSDSPGANVLTF. The CDR3 DNA reads TGTGCCAGCAGTGACAGCCCTGGGGCCAACGTCCTGACCTTC. This chain uses TRBV6-4 with TRBJ2-6; TRBD1 is a possible D gene (5 bases). Germline values: CDR1 MRHNA, CDR2 SNTAGT. The CDR3 runs to 14 residues.

This clonotype was seen a few times. This CDR3 is missing its conserved last phenylalanine or tryptophan, likely due to a read error. This chain connects TRBV14 to TRBJ2-1; D unclear. Germline V gene lookup returns CDR1 SGHDN and CDR2 FVKESK. This CDR3 comprises 12 residues. As DNA, the CDR3 is TGTGCTAGCAGCCAAGAGCCGAGTGAGCAGTTCTTA. The encoded protein is CASSQEPSEQFL.

The chain is built from TRBV30 and TRBJ2-1; unclear D gene. There are 13 residues in the CDR3. The germline V gene has CDR1 GTSNPN and CDR2 SVGIG (reference sequence). Trimming pared 3 bases from V and 8 bases from J, leaving 14 bases between. The CDR3 loop reads CAWRVNRYDEQFF. The CDR3 DNA sequence: TGTGCCTGGAGGGTGAACAGATACGATGAGCAGTTCTTC.